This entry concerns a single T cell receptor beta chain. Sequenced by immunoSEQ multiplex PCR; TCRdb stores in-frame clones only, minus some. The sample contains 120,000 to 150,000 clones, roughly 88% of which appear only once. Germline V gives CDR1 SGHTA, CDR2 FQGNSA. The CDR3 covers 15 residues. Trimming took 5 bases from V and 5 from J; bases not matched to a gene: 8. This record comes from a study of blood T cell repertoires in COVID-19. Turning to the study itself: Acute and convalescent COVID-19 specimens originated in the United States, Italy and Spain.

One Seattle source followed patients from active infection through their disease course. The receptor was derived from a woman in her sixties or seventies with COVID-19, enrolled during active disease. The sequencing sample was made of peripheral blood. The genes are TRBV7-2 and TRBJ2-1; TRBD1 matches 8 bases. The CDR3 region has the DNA TGTGCCAGCAGCAAAGGACAGGGTGCGCACAATGAGCAGTTCTTC. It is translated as CASSKGQGAHNEQFF.